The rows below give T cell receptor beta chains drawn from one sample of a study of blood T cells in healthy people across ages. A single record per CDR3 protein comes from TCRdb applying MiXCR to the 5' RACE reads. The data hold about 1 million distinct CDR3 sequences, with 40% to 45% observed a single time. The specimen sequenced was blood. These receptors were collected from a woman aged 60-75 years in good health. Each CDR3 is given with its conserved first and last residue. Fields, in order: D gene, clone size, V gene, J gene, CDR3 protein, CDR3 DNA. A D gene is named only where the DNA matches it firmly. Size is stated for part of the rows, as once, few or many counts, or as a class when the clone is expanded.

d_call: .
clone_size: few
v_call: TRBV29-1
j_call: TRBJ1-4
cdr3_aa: CSVELQGREKLFF
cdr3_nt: TGCAGCGTTGAACTACAGGGTCGGGAAAAACTGTTTTTT

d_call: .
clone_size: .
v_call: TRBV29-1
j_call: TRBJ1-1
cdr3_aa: CSVVSEGTEAFF
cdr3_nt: TGCAGCGTTGTAAGTGAAGGGACTGAAGCTTTCTTT

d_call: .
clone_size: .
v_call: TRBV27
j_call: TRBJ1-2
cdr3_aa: CASSGGSSGGYTF
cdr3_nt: TGTGCCAGCAGTGGGGGGAGCTCGGGCGGCTACACCTTC

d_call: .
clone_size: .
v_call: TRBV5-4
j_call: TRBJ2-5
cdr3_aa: CASSWPGIKETQYF
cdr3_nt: TGTGCCAGCAGCTGGCCGGGGATAAAAGAGACCCAGTACTTC

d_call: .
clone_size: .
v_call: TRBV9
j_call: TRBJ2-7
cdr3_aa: CASSGQGAYERYF
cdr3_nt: TGTGCCAGCAGCGGGCAGGGCGCCTACGAGCGGTACTTC

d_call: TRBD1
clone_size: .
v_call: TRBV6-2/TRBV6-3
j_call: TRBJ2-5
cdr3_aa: CASSLGHLGTGRNGQYF
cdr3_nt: TGTGCCAGCAGTCTGGGTCACCTAGGGACAGGGCGAAACGGGCAGTACTTC

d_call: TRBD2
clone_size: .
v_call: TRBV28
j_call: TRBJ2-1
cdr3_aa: CASTQRLAVETQFF
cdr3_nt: TGTGCCAGCACCCAGAGGCTAGCGGTAGAGACCCAGTTCTTC

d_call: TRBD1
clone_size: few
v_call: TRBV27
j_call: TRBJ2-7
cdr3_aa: CASSPRDREGEQYF
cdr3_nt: TGTGCCAGCAGTCCACGGGACAGGGAAGGCGAGCAGTACTTC

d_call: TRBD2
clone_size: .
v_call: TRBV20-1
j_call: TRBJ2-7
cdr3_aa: CSATSLAGPYNEQYF
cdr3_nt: TGCAGTGCTACATCACTAGCGGGGCCCTACAATGAGCAGTACTTC

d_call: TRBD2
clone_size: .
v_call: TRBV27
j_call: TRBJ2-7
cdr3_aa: CASRQGQAGVREQYF
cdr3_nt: TGTGCCAGCAGACAAGGGCAGGCGGGAGTACGCGAGCAGTACTTC

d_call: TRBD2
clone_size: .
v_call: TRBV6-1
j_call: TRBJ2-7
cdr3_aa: CASRKTSGRASSYEQYF
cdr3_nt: TGTGCCAGCAGGAAGACTAGCGGGAGGGCTAGCTCCTACGAGCAGTACTTC

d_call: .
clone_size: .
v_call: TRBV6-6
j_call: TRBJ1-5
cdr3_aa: CASSYTQGGNQPQHF
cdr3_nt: TGTGCCAGCAGTTACACACAGGGAGGGAATCAGCCCCAGCATTTT

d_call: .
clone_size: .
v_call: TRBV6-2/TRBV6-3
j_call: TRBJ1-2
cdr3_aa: CASSYPGRHRTYGYTF
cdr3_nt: TGTGCCAGCAGTTACCCAGGCAGGCATAGAACCTATGGCTACACCTTC

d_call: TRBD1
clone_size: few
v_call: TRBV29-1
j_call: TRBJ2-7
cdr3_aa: CSIGQGVKDEQYF
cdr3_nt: TGCAGCATTGGACAGGGGGTAAAGGACGAGCAGTACTTC

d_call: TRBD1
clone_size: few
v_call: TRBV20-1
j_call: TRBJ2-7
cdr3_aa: CSAGTVWGQGNEQYF
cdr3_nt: TGCAGTGCTGGTACCGTATGGGGACAGGGCAACGAGCAGTACTTC

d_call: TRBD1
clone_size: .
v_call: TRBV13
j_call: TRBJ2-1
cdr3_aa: CASSLESSGTGGEVQYNEQFF
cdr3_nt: TGTGCCAGCAGCTTAGAATCCTCCGGGACAGGGGGCGAGGTACAATACAATGAGCAGTTCTTC

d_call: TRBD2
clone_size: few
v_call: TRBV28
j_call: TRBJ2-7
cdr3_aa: CASSPTGLAGIDEQYF
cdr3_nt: TGTGCCAGCAGTCCGACGGGACTAGCGGGAATCGACGAGCAGTACTTC

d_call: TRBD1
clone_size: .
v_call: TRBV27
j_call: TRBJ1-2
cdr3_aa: CASMARTGRDYGYTF
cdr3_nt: TGTGCCAGTATGGCACGGACAGGTCGGGACTATGGCTACACCTTC

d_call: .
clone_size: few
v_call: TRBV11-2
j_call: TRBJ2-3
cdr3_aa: CASSSRGPDGLDTQYF
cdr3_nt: TGTGCCAGCAGCTCCCGTGGGCCCGACGGTTTGGATACGCAGTATTTT

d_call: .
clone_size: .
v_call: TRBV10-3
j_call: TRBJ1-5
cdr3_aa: CAISESGSNQPQHF
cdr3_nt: TGTGCCATCAGTGAGTCCGGTAGCAATCAGCCCCAGCATTTT

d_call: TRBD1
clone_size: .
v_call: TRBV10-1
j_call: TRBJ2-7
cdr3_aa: CASSDGTGPQYF
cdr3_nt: TGCGCCAGCAGTGACGGGACAGGGCCTCAGTACTTC

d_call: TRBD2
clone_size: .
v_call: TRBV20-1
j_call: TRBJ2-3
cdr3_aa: CSARTSGRGNTQYF
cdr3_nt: TGCAGTGCTAGGACTAGCGGGAGAGGAAATACGCAGTATTTT

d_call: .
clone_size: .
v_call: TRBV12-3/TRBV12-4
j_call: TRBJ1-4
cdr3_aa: CASSLGPSINNEKLFF
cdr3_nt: TGTGCCAGCAGCCTGGGACCCTCAATTAATAATGAAAAACTGTTTTTT